These T cell receptor beta chains were read from a single sample in a study of cytotoxic CD8 clonotypes in ibrutinib-treated CLL. Using immunoSEQ multiplex PCR, the repertoire was profiled, and TCRdb retains in-frame clones only, with some absent. This table holds some 310,000 clones, 80% found once. The sequenced sample was PBMCs, obtained before ibrutinib treatment. These receptors originate from a human donor with chronic lymphocytic leukemia. CDR3s include the opening cysteine and the closing phenylalanine or tryptophan. A D gene is named only where the DNA matches it firmly. Size is stated for part of the rows, as once, few or many counts, or as a class when the clone is expanded.

d_call | clone_size | j_call | v_call | cdr3_aa | cdr3_nt
- | - | TRBJ2-2 | TRBV5-1 | CASSYISVGTGELFF | TGCGCCAGCAGCTATATTAGCGTAGGCACCGGGGAGCTGTTTTTT
- | - | TRBJ2-7 | TRBV6-1 | CASPSSGYESYEQYF | TGTGCCAGCCCCTCCTCAGGGTACGAGTCCTACGAGCAGTACTTC
- | few | TRBJ1-1 | TRBV7-8 | CASSPTGRYTEAFF | TGTGCCAGCAGCCCTACAGGGAGGTACACTGAAGCTTTCTTT
TRBD2 | - | TRBJ2-5 | TRBV18 | CASSRKTSGSQETQYF | TGTGCCAGCTCACGAAAGACTAGCGGGAGCCAAGAGACCCAGTACTTC
- | - | TRBJ2-7 | TRBV10-3 | CAISESGQPYEQYF | TGTGCCATCAGTGAGTCGGGGCAGCCATACGAGCAGTACTTC
TRBD1 | few | TRBJ2-5 | TRBV10-3 | CAISGGQQETQYF | TGTGCCATCAGTGGGGGACAGCAAGAGACCCAGTACTTC
- | - | TRBJ2-7 | TRBV11-2 | CASSFGTSSYEQYF | TGTGCCAGCAGCTTTGGAACGTCGTCCTACGAGCAGTACTTC
TRBD1 | - | TRBJ1-2 | TRBV5-6 | CASSLRRQGIGGYTF | TGTGCCAGCAGCTTGCGGCGACAGGGGATCGGTGGCTACACCTTC
- | - | TRBJ1-1 | TRBV10-3 | CAISVSVNTEAFF | TGTGCCATCAGTGTGTCCGTGAACACTGAAGCTTTCTTT
- | - | TRBJ1-3 | TRBV23-1 | CAPRGPGNTIYF | TGCGCCCCCCGGGGACCTGGAAACACCATATATTTT
TRBD1 | few | TRBJ2-7 | TRBV6-6 | CASSFTGTGTYEQYF | TGTGCCAGCAGCTTTACCGGGACAGGGACCTACGAGCAGTACTTC
TRBD1 | - | TRBJ2-5 | TRBV14 | CASSHLGQGRETQYF | TGTGCCAGCAGCCACCTGGGACAGGGGCGAGAGACCCAGTACTTC
- | - | TRBJ2-6 | TRBV7-9 | CASSGANVLTF | TGTGCCAGCAGTGGGGCCAACGTCCTGACTTTC
TRBD2 | - | TRBJ2-1 | TRBV5-1 | CASSLASGRGTYNEQFF | TGCGCCAGCAGCTTGGCCAGCGGGAGGGGTACCTACAATGAGCAGTTCTTC
- | - | TRBJ1-5 | TRBV7-4 | CASSLIRVYSNQPQHF | TGTGCCAGCAGCTTAATCAGGGTGTATAGCAATCAGCCCCAGCATTTT
TRBD2 | - | TRBJ2-1 | TRBV5-1 | CASSSGLAGGHEQFF | TGCGCCAGCAGCTCCGGACTAGCGGGAGGCCATGAGCAGTTCTTC
- | few | TRBJ1-2 | TRBV2 | CASSVTNFGYTF | TGTGCCAGCAGTGTGACGAACTTTGGCTACACCTTC
- | - | TRBJ1-1 | TRBV6-5 | CASSYQPVAEAFF | TGTGCCAGCAGTTATCAACCCGTTGCTGAAGCTTTCTTT
- | - | TRBJ1-4 | TRBV29-1 | CSVVSGGTEKLFF | TGCAGCGTTGTTTCCGGGGGCACTGAAAAACTGTTTTTT
TRBD1 | once | TRBJ2-7 | TRBV27 | CASSFYDRGRPYEQYF | TGTGCCAGTAGTTTTTACGACAGGGGGAGACCCTACGAGCAGTACTTC
- | - | TRBJ2-3 | TRBV9 | CASSGIDISTDTQYF | TGTGCCAGCAGCGGCATCGACATAAGCACAGATACGCAGTATTTT
- | - | TRBJ2-1 | TRBV28 | CASSFPGEGYNEQFF | TGTGCCAGCAGTTTTCCGGGAGAGGGATACAATGAGCAGTTCTTC
- | - | TRBJ1-2 | TRBV15 | CATSRDGYGYTF | TGTGCCACCAGCAGAGACGGCTATGGCTACACCTTC
- | few | TRBJ2-7 | TRBV7-9 | CASSFSAGPYEQYF | TGTGCCAGCAGCTTCTCAGCAGGCCCCTACGAGCAGTACTTC
TRBD2 | - | TRBJ2-7 | TRBV18 | CASSPIGTSGSREQYF | TGTGCCAGCTCACCCATCGGGACTAGCGGGAGTAGAGAGCAGTACTTC
TRBD2 | - | TRBJ2-7 | TRBV29-1 | CSVGEGNVQQYF | TGCAGCGTTGGGGAGGGAAATGTGCAGCAGTACTTC
TRBD1 | - | TRBJ1-2 | TRBV2 | CASRSTGGVYGYTF | TGTGCCAGCAGATCGACAGGGGGAGTGTATGGCTACACCTTC
- | few | TRBJ1-2 | TRBV11-2 | CASSRDPAGYGYTF | TGTGCCAGCAGTCGGGACCCGGCTGGCTATGGCTACACCTTC
- | - | TRBJ2-7 | TRBV7-8 | CASSYRLGAQYF | TGTGCCAGCAGCTATCGGCTGGGGGCGCAGTACTTC
- | - | TRBJ1-1 | TRBV5-1 | CASTSGGRNTEAFF | TGCGCCAGCACCTCGGGGGGCCGGAACACTGAAGCTTTCTTT
- | - | TRBJ1-4 | TRBV29-1 | CSVGGQGDEKLFF | TGCAGCGTTGGTGGCCAGGGTGATGAAAAACTGTTTTTT
TRBD2 | - | TRBJ2-1 | TRBV6-4 | CASSDRVAGATEQFF | TGTGCCAGCAGTGACAGGGTAGCGGGAGCCACTGAGCAGTTCTTC